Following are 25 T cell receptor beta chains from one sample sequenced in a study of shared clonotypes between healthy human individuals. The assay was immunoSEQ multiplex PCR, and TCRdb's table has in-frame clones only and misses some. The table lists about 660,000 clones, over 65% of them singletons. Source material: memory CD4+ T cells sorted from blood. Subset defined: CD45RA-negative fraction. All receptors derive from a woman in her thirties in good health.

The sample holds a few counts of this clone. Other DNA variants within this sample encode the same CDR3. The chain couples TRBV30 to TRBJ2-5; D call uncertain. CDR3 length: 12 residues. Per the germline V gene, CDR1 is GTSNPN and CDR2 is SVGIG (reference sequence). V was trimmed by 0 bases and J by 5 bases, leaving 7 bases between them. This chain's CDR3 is CAWSVRRETQYF. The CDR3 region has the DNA TGTGCCTGGAGTGTAAGGCGTGAGACCCAGTACTTC.

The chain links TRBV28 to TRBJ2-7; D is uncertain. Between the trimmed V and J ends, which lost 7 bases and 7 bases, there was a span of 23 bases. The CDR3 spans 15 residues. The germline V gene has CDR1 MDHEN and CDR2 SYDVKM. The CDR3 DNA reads TGTGCCAGCACCCCCGCCCGGATCCCTGCCCGGGAGCAGTACTTC. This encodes CASTPARIPAREQYF.

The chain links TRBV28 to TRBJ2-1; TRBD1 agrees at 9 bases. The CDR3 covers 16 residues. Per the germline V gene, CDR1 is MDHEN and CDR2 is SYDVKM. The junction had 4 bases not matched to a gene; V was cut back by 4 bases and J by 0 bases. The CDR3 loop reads CASSSQGARSYNEQFF. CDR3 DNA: TGTGCCAGCAGTTCACAGGGGGCCCGCTCCTACAATGAGCAGTTCTTC. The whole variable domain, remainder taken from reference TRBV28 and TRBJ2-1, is DVKVTQSSRYLVKRTGEKVFLECVQDMDHENMFWYRQDPGLGLRLIYFSYDVKMKEKGDIPEGYSVSREKKERFSLILESASTNQTSMYLCASSSQGARSYNEQFFGPGTRLTVL.

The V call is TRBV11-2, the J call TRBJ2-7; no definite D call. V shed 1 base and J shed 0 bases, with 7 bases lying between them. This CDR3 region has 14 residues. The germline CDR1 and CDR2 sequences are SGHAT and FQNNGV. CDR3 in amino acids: CASSLGASSYEQYF. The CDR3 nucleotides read TGTGCCAGCAGCTTAGGGGCTAGCTCCTACGAGCAGTACTTC.

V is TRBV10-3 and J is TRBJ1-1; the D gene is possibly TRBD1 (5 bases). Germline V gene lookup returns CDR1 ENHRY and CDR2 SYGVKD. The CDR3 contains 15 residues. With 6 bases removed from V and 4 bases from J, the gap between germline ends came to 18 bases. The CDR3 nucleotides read TGTGCCATCAGGGACAAACCCAGGGCCCCCACTGAAGCTTTCTTT. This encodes CAIRDKPRAPTEAFF.

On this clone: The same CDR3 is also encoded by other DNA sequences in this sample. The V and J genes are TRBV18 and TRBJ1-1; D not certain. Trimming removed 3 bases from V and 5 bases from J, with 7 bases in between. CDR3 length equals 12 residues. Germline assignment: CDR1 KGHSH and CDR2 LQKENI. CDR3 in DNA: TGTGCCAGCTCACCGGCAGGTACTGAAGCTTTCTTT. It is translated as CASSPAGTEAFF.

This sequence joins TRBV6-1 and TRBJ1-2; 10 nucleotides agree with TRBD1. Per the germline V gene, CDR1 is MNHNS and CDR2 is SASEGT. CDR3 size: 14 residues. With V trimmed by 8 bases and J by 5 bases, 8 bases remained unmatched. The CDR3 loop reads CASLTGGRWYGYTF. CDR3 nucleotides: TGTGCCAGCCTGACAGGGGGCAGGTGGTATGGCTACACCTTC.

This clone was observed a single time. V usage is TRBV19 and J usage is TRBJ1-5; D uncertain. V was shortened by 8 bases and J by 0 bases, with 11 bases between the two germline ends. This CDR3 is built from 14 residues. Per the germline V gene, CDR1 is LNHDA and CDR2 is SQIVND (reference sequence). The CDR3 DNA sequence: TGTGCCAGTTCAGAGTGGAATAGCAATCAGCCCCAGCATTTT. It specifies CASSEWNSNQPQHF.

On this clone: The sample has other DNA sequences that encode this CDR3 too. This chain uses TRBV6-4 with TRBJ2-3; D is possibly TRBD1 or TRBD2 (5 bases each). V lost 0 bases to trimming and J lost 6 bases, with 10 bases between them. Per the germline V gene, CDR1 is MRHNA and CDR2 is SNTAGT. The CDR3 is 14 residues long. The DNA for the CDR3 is TGTGCCAGCAGTGACTCGGGGCGGGCGGATACGCAGTATTTT. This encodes CASSDSGRADTQYF.

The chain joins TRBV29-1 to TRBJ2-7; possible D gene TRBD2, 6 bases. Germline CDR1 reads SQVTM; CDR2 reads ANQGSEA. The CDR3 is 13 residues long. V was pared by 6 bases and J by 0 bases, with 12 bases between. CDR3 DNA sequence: TGCAGCGTCTCCGGGACTGACTCCTACGAGCAGTACTTC. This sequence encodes CSVSGTDSYEQYF.

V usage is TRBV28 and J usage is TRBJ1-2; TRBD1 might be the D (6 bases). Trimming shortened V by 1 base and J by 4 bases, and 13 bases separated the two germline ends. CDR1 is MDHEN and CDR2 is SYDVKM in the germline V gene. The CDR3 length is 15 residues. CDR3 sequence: CASSLLNREFYGYTF. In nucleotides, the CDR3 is TGTGCCAGCAGTTTATTGAACAGGGAATTCTATGGCTACACCTTC.

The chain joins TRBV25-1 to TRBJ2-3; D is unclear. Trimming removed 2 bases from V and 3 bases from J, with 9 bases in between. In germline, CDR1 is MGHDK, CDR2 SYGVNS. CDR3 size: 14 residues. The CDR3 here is CASSERAGTDTQYF. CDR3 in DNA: TGTGCCAGCAGTGAAAGGGCCGGGACAGATACGCAGTATTTT.

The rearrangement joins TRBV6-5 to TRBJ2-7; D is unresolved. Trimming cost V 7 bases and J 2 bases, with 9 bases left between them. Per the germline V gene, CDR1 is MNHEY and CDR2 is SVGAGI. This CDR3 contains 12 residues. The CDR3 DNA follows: TGTGCCAGCACCGATCAGGCCTACGAGCAGTACTTC. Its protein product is CASTDQAYEQYF.

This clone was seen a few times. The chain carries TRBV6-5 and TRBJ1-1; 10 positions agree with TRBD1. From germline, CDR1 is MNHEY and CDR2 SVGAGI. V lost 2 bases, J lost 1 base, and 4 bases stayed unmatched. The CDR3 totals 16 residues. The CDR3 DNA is TGTGCCAGCAGTTACATTTGGACAGGGGGGAACACTGAAGCTTTCTTT. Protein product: CASSYIWTGGNTEAFF.

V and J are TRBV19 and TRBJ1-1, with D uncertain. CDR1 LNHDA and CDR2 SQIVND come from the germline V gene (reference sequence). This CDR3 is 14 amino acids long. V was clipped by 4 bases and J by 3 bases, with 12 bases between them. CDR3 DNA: TGTGCCAGTAGTAGGTGGCATTCGGACACTGAAGCTTTCTTT. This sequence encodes CASSRWHSDTEAFF.

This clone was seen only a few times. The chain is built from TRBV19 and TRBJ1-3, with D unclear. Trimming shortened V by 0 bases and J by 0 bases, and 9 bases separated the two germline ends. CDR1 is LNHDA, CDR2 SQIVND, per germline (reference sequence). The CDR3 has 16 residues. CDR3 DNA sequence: TGTGCCAGTAGTATAGATGGACGTGTCTCTGGAAACACCATATATTTT. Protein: CASSIDGRVSGNTIYF.

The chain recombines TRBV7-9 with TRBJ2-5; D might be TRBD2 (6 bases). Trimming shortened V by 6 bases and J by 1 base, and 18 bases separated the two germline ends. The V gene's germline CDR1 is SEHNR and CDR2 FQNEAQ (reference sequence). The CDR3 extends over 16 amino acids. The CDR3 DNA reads TGTGCCAGCAGGCCTTATCGGGAGTTTATCCAAGAGACCCAGTACTTC. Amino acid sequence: CASRPYREFIQETQYF.

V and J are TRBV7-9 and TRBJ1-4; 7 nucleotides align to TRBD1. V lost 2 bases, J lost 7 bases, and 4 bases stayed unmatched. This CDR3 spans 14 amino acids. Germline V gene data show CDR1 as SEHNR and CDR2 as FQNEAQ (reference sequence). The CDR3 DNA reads TGTGCCAGCAGCTTATACCAGGGGGGTGAAAAACTGTTTTTT. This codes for CASSLYQGGEKLFF.

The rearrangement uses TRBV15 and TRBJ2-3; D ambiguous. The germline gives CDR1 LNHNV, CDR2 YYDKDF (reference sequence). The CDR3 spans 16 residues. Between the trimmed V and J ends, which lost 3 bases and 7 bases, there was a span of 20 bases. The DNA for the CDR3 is TGTGCCACCAGCAGGGGTCTAGGTAATAGGGCATATACGCAGTATTTT. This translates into CATSRGLGNRAYTQYF.

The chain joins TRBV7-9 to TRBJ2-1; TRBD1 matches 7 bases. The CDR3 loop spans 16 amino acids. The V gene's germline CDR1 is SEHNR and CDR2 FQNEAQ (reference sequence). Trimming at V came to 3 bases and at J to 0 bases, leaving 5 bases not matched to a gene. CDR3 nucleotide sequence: TGTGCCAGCAGCTTGCTCCGGGACAGCTCCTACAATGAGCAGTTCTTC. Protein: CASSLLRDSSYNEQFF.

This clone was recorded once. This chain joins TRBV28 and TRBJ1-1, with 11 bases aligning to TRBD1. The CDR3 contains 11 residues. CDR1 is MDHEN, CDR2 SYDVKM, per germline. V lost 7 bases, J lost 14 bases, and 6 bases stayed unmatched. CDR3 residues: CASTKDRGRFF. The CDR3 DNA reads TGTGCCAGCACCAAGGACAGGGGGCGATTCTTT.

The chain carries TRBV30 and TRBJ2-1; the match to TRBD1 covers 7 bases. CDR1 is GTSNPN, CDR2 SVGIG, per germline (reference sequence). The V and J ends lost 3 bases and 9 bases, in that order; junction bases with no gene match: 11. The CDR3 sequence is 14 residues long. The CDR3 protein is CAWRDRAPELEQFF. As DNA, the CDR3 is TGTGCCTGGAGAGACAGGGCCCCGGAGCTTGAGCAGTTCTTC.

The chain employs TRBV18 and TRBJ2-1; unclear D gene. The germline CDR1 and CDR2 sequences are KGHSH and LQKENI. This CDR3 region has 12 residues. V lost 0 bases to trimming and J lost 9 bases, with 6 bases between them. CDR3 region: CASSPPFAEQFF. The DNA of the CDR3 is TGTGCCAGCTCACCACCCTTTGCTGAGCAGTTCTTC.

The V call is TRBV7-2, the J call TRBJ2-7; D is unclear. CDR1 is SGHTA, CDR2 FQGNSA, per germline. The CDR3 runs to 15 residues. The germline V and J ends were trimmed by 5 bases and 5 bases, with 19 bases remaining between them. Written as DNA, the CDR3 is TGTGCCAGCAGCACAAAAAGCTCATCGAGCAACGAGCAGTACTTC. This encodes CASSTKSSSSNEQYF.

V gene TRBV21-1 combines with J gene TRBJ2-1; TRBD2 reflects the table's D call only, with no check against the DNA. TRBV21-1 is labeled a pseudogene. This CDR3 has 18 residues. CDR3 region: CASSTGVAGGPGWNEQFF. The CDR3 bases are TGTGCCAGCAGCACGGGGGTAGCGGGAGGGCCAGGTTGGAATGAGCAGTTCTTC.